The TCR beta chain under discussion was sequenced for a study of glioma-infiltrating T cells after dendritic cell vaccination. Whole-study context: Between about 2003 and 2012, patients got autologous tumor lysate-pulsed dendritic cell vaccines.

The PCR used 60 V beta and 13 J beta primers. The table came from immunoSEQ multiplex PCR; TCRdb's copy has only in-frame clones and leaves some out. Of under 70,000 clones in the sample, approximately 78% are singletons; the top ten hold about 8.9%. General study points: No direct clonality-survival link was found; a diverse polyclonal response may matter.

V was cut by 3 bases and J by 6 bases, with 17 bases left in between. Germline values: CDR1 GTSNPN, CDR2 SVGIG (reference sequence). There are 14 residues in the CDR3. Note on this clone: As yet, its antigen is unknown.

The chain carries TRBV30 and TRBJ1-2, with a tentative D call TRBD1 (6 bases). The input for sequencing was blood, taken before dendritic cell vaccination. The receptor was derived from a human donor with glioblastoma. This chain's CDR3 is CAWRADLRQDGYTF. The CDR3 region has the DNA TGTGCCTGGAGAGCAGACCTTAGACAGGATGGCTACACCTTC.